These T cell receptor beta chains were read from a single sample in a study of naive and memory T cell subsets. MiXCR, run by TCRdb on the 5' RACE reads, gives a single entry per CDR3 protein. The sample has roughly 48,000 distinct CDR3 sequences, around 4.7% seen once. These TCRs come from a female donor in good health. CDR3s include the opening cysteine and the closing phenylalanine or tryptophan. The D gene is left open where the match is weak. The size of a clone is reported for some rows only, either as once, few or many, or as a class for expanded clones.

V	J	D	size	DNA	CDR3
TRBV12-3/TRBV12-4	TRBJ2-1	TRBD2	many	TGTGCCAGCAGTTTAGCTATTATAGCGGGAGTGCACAATGAGCAGTTCTTC	CASSLAIIAGVHNEQFF
TRBV3-1	TRBJ1-6	-	few	TGTGCCAGTGCGCCTGGGGGTCCTCATTCACCCCTCCACTTT	CASAPGGPHSPLHF
TRBV15	TRBJ1-6	-	many	TGTGCCACCAGCTTTAAGACCGGCGATAATTCACCCCTCCACTTT	CATSFKTGDNSPLHF
TRBV9	TRBJ2-1	TRBD2	many	TGTGCCAGCAGCGTTCTACTAGCGGGAGGCAATGAGCAGTTCTTC	CASSVLLAGGNEQFF
TRBV29-1	TRBJ2-1	TRBD2	many	TGCAGCGGAGGACTAGCAAGGCAGTTCTTC	CSGGLARQFF
TRBV21-1	TRBJ1-2	-	many	TGTGCCAGCAGCAAGGGACCTACCTTC	CASSKGPTF
TRBV7-9	TRBJ2-3	TRBD2	few	TGTGCCAGCAGCTCCCCCGGGACTAGCGGGACAGATACGCAGTATTTT	CASSSPGTSGTDTQYF
TRBV4-3	TRBJ2-7	TRBD2	many	TGCGCCAGCAGCCAAAAGATGGGGCAGACTAGCGGGAACTACGAGCAGTACTTC	CASSQKMGQTSGNYEQYF
TRBV15	TRBJ2-7	TRBD2	many	TGTGCCACCAGCAGGACTAGCGGGAGGGCCTACGAGCAGTACTTC	CATSRTSGRAYEQYF
TRBV7-8	TRBJ2-1	TRBD1	many	TGTGCCAGCAGCTTAGCGGTGGGGACAGGGATGAGGTATGAGCAGTTCTTC	CASSLAVGTGMRYEQFF
TRBV20-1	TRBJ2-7	TRBD2	many	TGCAGTGCTAGCCCCCCTCCGACTAGCGGAAGATACGAGCAGTACTTC	CSASPPPTSGRYEQYF
TRBV28	TRBJ2-1	-	many	TGTGCCAGCAGCCCCGACATACCCGTGTACAATGAGCAGTTCTTC	CASSPDIPVYNEQFF
TRBV28	TRBJ2-1	-	few	TGTGCCAGCAGTTTACCAGGCCCCAATGAGCAGTTCTTC	CASSLPGPNEQFF
TRBV28	TRBJ2-1	TRBD1	many	TGTGCCACCTCCAAGGACAGGGTCAATGAGCAGTTCTTC	CATSKDRVNEQFF
TRBV6-1	TRBJ1-1	TRBD1	many	TGTGCCAGCAGTGAAAGGGACAGGGACACTGAAGCTTTCTTT	CASSERDRDTEAFF
TRBV30	TRBJ2-2	-	-	TGTGCCTGGTCGACAGGTACCGGGGAGCTGTTTTTT	CAWSTGTGELFF
TRBV4-2	TRBJ1-6	TRBD1	many	TGTGCCAGCAGCCAAGACGAGGGACAGGGGGATAATTCACCCCTCCACTTT	CASSQDEGQGDNSPLHF
TRBV6-5	TRBJ2-1	-	many	TGTGCCAGCAGTACTAGACAGTACAATGAGCAGTTCTTC	CASSTRQYNEQFF
TRBV11-1	TRBJ2-2	TRBD2	many	TGTGCCAGCAGCCGATTGACTAGCGGGAGTCGAACCGGGGAGCTGTTTTTT	CASSRLTSGSRTGELFF
TRBV3-1	TRBJ2-2	-	few	TGTGCCAGCAGCGGGGTCCCGAACACCGGGGAGCTGTTTTTT	CASSGVPNTGELFF
TRBV10-3	TRBJ1-2	-	many	TGTGCCATCAGAGAAGGGGGTGATGGCTACACCTTC	CAIREGGDGYTF
TRBV14	TRBJ2-5	-	many	TGTGCCAGCAGCCAAGATAGGGGCTCCATTTTGGGCCAAGAGACCCAGTACTTC	CASSQDRGSILGQETQYF
TRBV3-1	TRBJ2-2	TRBD2	many	TGTGCCAGCAGCCGAAGGACTAGTCGGAACACCGGGGAGCTGTTTTTT	CASSRRTSRNTGELFF
TRBV7-2	TRBJ2-1	-	-	TGTGCCAGCAGCCCCCCTCGGGGATCGTACAATGAGCAGTTCTTC	CASSPPRGSYNEQFF
TRBV29-1	TRBJ1-4	TRBD1	many	TGCAGCGCTCAGGGGGCGATTGAAAAACTGTTTTTT	CSAQGAIEKLFF
TRBV9	TRBJ2-7	-	few	TGTGCCAGCAGCCGGACAGCCTACGAGCAGTACTTC	CASSRTAYEQYF
TRBV2	TRBJ1-1	TRBD1	many	TGTGCCAGCAGACCCGGGGGTCGGGACAGGGTTATTGAAGCTTTCTTT	CASRPGGRDRVIEAFF
TRBV29-1	TRBJ1-1	-	many	TGCAGCGTTGTCAGGGTTGCAAAGATAACATTGAACACTGAAGCTTTCTTT	CSVVRVAKITLNTEAFF
TRBV6-1	TRBJ1-2	TRBD1	few	TGTGCCAGCAGTGAAGGACAGGGTACGAACTATGGCGACACCTTC	CASSEGQGTNYGDTF
TRBV5-1	TRBJ2-6	-	many	TGCGCCAGCAGCTTGGAAGTCCTGAACTCTGGGGCCAACGTCCTGACTTTC	CASSLEVLNSGANVLTF
TRBV13	TRBJ2-7	TRBD2	many	TGTGCCAGCAGCTTAGGACTAGCGGGAAAGCGTGAATACGAGCAGTACTTC	CASSLGLAGKREYEQYF
TRBV29-1	TRBJ2-2	-	many	TGCAGCGTCAGCTTCAGGACGGTTAACACCGGGGAGCTGTTTTTT	CSVSFRTVNTGELFF
TRBV19	TRBJ2-6	TRBD1	many	TGTGCCAGTAGGCGGGACAGGGACTCTGGGGCCAACGTCCTGACTTTC	CASRRDRDSGANVLTF
TRBV6-5	TRBJ2-7	-	many	TGTGCCAGCAGTTCCATAGGACGATCGGCACTCGAGCAGTACTTC	CASSSIGRSALEQYF
TRBV7-2	TRBJ2-2	TRBD2	many	TGTGCCAGCAGCCCGATAGCGGGAATGAACACCGGGGAGCTGTTTTTT	CASSPIAGMNTGELFF
TRBV29-1	TRBJ2-1	-	-	TGCAGCGTTGAAGGTACCGCAACTAGGAATGAGCAGTTCTTC	CSVEGTATRNEQFF
TRBV3-1	TRBJ2-5	-	many	TGTGCCAGCAGCCAAGATGAGGAGACCCAGTACTTC	CASSQDEETQYF
TRBV11-1	TRBJ1-1	-	many	TGTGCCAGCAGAAGGAGAGTGAACACTGAAGCTTTCTTT	CASRRRVNTEAFF
TRBV6-2/TRBV6-3	TRBJ2-7	-	few	TGTGCCAGCAGTTACTCGAGCCCCCGGGACGAGCAGTACTTC	CASSYSSPRDEQYF
TRBV7-2	TRBJ2-1	-	many	TGTGCCAGCAGCAAGACCCGGATTGGGTCCTACAATGAGCAGTTCTTC	CASSKTRIGSYNEQFF